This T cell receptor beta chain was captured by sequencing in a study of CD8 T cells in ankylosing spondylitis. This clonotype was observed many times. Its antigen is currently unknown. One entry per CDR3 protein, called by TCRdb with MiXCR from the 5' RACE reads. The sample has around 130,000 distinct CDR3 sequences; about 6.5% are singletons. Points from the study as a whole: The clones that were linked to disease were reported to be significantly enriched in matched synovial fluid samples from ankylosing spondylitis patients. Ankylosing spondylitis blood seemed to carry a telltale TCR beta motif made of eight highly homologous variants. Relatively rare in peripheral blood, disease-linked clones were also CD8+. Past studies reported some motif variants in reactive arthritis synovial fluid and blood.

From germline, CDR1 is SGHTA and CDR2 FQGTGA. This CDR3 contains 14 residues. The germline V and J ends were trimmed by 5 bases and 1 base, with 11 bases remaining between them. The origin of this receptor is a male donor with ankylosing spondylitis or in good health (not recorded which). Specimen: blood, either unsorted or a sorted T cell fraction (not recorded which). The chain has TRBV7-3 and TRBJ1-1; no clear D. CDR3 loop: CASSQTTGNTEAFF. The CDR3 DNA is TGTGCCAGCAGCCAAACTACGGGGAACACTGAAGCTTTCTTT.